Each of the 28 T cell receptor beta chains below was sequenced from the same sample in a study of OX40 agonist ivuxolimab in advanced cancers. The protocol used for the library was the immunoSEQ multiplex PCR assay. What TCRdb holds here is the immuneACCESS table cut down to in-frame rearrangements. Part of the clones is not present; checked against another copy, under half of the missing clones reflect an unresolved V gene, and the others are unexplained. The sample profile shows tens of thousands of clones; 94% of them were found once. The biggest ten clones account for 15% to 18% of the sample. The sequencing used CD4+ or CD8+ T cells sorted from blood, collected in a trial of the OX40 agonist ivuxolimab. The receptors shown here come from an adult with an advanced solid tumor such as melanoma, head and neck, liver or kidney cancer.

The V gene is TRBV4-1, the J gene TRBJ2-2; D perhaps matches TRBD1 (6 bases). The length of the CDR3 is 20 residues. Trimming took 3 bases from V and 2 from J, leaving 25 bases between them. Germline-derived CDR1 and CDR2 are MGHRA and YSYEKL. CDR3 protein: CASSHSKRGAGAENTGELFF. CDR3 DNA: TGCGCCAGCAGCCATTCGAAACGGGGCGCAGGGGCCGAAAACACCGGGGAGCTGTTTTTT.

V gene TRBV19 combines with J gene TRBJ1-5; D is uncertain. The V gene lost 6 bases and the J gene lost 2 bases, with 14 bases spanning the gap. Looked up from germline, CDR1 is LNHDA and CDR2 is SQIVND (reference sequence). CDR3 length: 15 residues. This CDR3 reads CASRPQWGGNQPQHF. CDR3 DNA sequence: TGTGCCAGTAGGCCCCAATGGGGAGGCAATCAGCCCCAGCATTTT.

The chain links TRBV2 to TRBJ2-1, with D possibly matching TRBD2 (6 bases). The CDR3 runs 14 residues. Per the germline V gene, CDR1 is SNHLY and CDR2 is FYNNEI. V was trimmed by 6 bases and J by 0 bases, leaving 9 bases between them. The CDR3 is CASRERVSYNEQFF. For the CDR3, the DNA is TGTGCCAGCAGGGAGCGGGTCTCCTACAATGAGCAGTTCTTC.

This chain connects TRBV30 to TRBJ2-1, with 9 positions matching TRBD1. The V gene's germline CDR1 is GTSNPN and CDR2 SVGIG (reference sequence). The V segment lost 5 bases and the J segment 5 bases; nucleotides outside the gene matches: 10. This CDR3 is 15 amino acids long. CDR3 sequence reads: CAWLDRDRDNNEQFF. The CDR3 DNA reads as TGTGCCTGGTTAGACCGGGACAGGGATAACAATGAGCAGTTCTTC. The complete variable domain, with remaining parts taken from reference TRBV30 and TRBJ2-1, reads SQTIHQWPATLVQPVGSPLSLECTVEGTSNPNLYWYRQAAGRGLQLLFYSVGIGQISSEVPQNLSASRPQDRQFILSSKKLLLSDSGFYLCAWLDRDRDNNEQFFGPGTRLTVL.

The rearrangement links TRBV6-1 to TRBJ2-7; no definite D call. The CDR3 is made up of 12 amino acids. Germline lookup yields CDR1 MNHNS and CDR2 SASEGT. V was clipped by 6 bases and J by 3 bases, with 9 bases between them. The CDR3 here is CASSEPNYEQYF. The CDR3 DNA reads TGTGCCAGCAGCGAACCAAACTACGAGCAGTACTTC.

This clone was found once. This rearrangement joins TRBV27 to TRBJ2-7; no reliable D call. CDR1 and CDR2 from the germline V gene are MNHEY and SMNVEV (reference sequence). Trimming pared 2 bases from V and 1 base from J, leaving 15 bases between. The CDR3 has 16 amino acids. The CDR3 region is CASSLTGRAPSYEQYF. The DNA for the CDR3 is TGTGCCAGCAGTTTAACTGGTCGGGCGCCATCCTACGAGCAGTACTTC.

The chain carries TRBV6-1 and TRBJ2-7; 10 bases are shared with TRBD2. V trimming: 5 bases; J trimming: 5 bases; junction bases outside the gene matches: 9. The germline CDR1 and CDR2 sequences are MNHNS and SASEGT. The CDR3 consists of 15 residues. CDR3: CASSRSGRAGDEQYF. In DNA form, the CDR3 reads TGTGCCAGCAGTCGGAGCGGGAGGGCCGGCGACGAGCAGTACTTC.

The rearrangement joins TRBV7-8 to TRBJ1-1; D gene ambiguous. The V and J ends lost 3 bases and 5 bases respectively, with 10 bases between them. The CDR3 runs to 13 residues. Germline-derived CDR1 and CDR2 are SGHVS and FQNEAQ. CDR3 DNA sequence: TGTGCCAGCAGCTTCCCCGGACGGACTGAAGCTTTCTTT. It encodes CASSFPGRTEAFF.

This clone came up a few times. V gene TRBV27 combines with J gene TRBJ2-1; 9 bases align to TRBD2. The CDR3 runs 14 residues. CDR1 and CDR2 (germline): MNHEY, SMNVEV (reference sequence). Losses at the gene ends were 8 bases for V and 2 bases for J; bases not matched to a gene: 4. The CDR3 nucleotides read TGTGCCAGCCAGCGGGAGGCAACCTACAATGAGCAGTTCTTC. Translated: CASQREATYNEQFF.

The genes are TRBV19 and TRBJ2-3, with 8 positions matching TRBD2. Germline CDR1 is LNHDA and CDR2 is SQIVND (reference sequence). This CDR3 contains 15 residues. The junction had 6 bases not matched to a gene; V was cut back by 5 bases and J by 2 bases. For the CDR3, the DNA is TGTGCCAGTAGTCCAGAGCGGGAGTCCACAGATACGCAGTATTTT. Encoded protein: CASSPERESTDTQYF.

The V and J genes are TRBV28 and TRBJ2-3; 8 positions agree with TRBD2. Germline values: CDR1 MDHEN, CDR2 SYDVKM. The CDR3 contains 15 residues. Trimming removed 5 bases from V and 5 bases from J; junction bases left unmatched: 9. CDR3 sequence reads: CASSPGTREVDTQYF. CDR3 sequence (DNA): TGTGCCAGCAGTCCAGGGACTAGAGAGGTAGATACGCAGTATTTT.

The rearrangement links TRBV7-9 to TRBJ2-7; possibly TRBD1 or TRBD2 for D (5 bases each). Between the trimmed V and J ends, which lost 4 bases and 0 bases, there was a span of 16 bases. The CDR3 totals 16 residues. From germline, CDR1 is SEHNR and CDR2 FQNEAQ (reference sequence). Here the CDR3 reads CASSSLGTESSYEQYF. Here the CDR3 DNA reads TGTGCCAGCAGCTCCCTAGGGACGGAGAGCTCCTACGAGCAGTACTTC.

The rearrangement joins TRBV6-5 to TRBJ2-2; D is ambiguous. The ends were cut back, 2 bases at V and 0 bases at J, with 7 bases in the middle. Germline lookup yields CDR1 MNHEY and CDR2 SVGAGI. The CDR3 runs 15 residues. CDR3 residues: CASSYQSANTGELFF. The DNA for the CDR3 is TGTGCCAGCAGTTACCAAAGCGCGAACACCGGGGAGCTGTTTTTT.

The chain combines TRBV5-8 with TRBJ2-1; D may be TRBD2 (5 bases). Germline-derived CDR1 and CDR2 are SGHTS and YDEGEE. The CDR3 is made up of 14 amino acids. Trimming left V 0 bases short and J 7 bases short, with 11 bases between. This CDR3 is CASSLELAMNEQFF. As DNA, the CDR3 is TGTGCCAGCAGCTTGGAGCTAGCTATGAATGAGCAGTTCTTC.

In DNA, the CDR3 is TGCGCCAGCAGTGAAGGAGGGGTTCCGAACACTGAAGCTTTCTTT. Encoded protein: CASSEGGVPNTEAFF. V and J are TRBV10-1 and TRBJ1-1; possibly TRBD1 for D (5 bases). Trimming cost V 3 bases and J 1 base, with 12 bases left between them. The germline gives CDR1 WNHNN, CDR2 SYGVQD (reference sequence). The CDR3 is 15 amino acids.

This clone was seen only once. The J gene is TRBJ2-1, the V gene TRBV27, with TRBD2 matching 8 bases. This CDR3 spans 16 amino acids. Germline CDR1 is MNHEY and CDR2 is SMNVEV (reference sequence). J lost 3 bases, V lost 3 bases, and 7 bases had no gene match. In DNA form, the CDR3 reads TGTGCCAGCAGTTTTCGGGCCCTAGCGGGCTACAATGAGCAGTTCTTC. It specifies CASSFRALAGYNEQFF.

J is TRBJ1-1 and V is TRBV19; a weak D match, TRBD1 (6 bases). Germline-derived CDR1 and CDR2 are LNHDA and SQIVND (reference sequence). Trimming took off 3 bases at V and 3 bases at J, with 8 bases between the two ends. This CDR3 has 13 residues. CDR3 coding DNA: TGTGCCAGTAGTATTAGGGGGGACACTGAAGCTTTCTTT. This translates into CASSIRGDTEAFF.

This clone was seen just once. The chain joins TRBV5-3 to TRBJ2-7, with 8 bases that match TRBD1. TRBV5-3 is designated an ORF whose function remains uncertain. The CDR3 runs 15 residues. V was clipped by 1 base and J by 2 bases; unmatched bases: 5. CDR3: CARSLSGQGAYEQYF. CDR3 bases: TGTGCCAGAAGCTTGAGCGGACAGGGAGCCTACGAGCAGTACTTC.

The chain combines TRBV11-2 with TRBJ2-3, with D perhaps given as TRBD1 or TRBD2 (5 bases each). This CDR3 is built from 12 residues. V was trimmed by 5 bases and J by 7 bases, leaving 10 bases between them. Germline V gene data show CDR1 as SGHAT and CDR2 as FQNNGV. The CDR3 protein is CASSHRDHTQYF. Here the CDR3 DNA reads TGTGCCAGCAGCCACCGGGACCATACGCAGTATTTT.

The CDR3 loop is CASSIFPGELFF. The DNA for the CDR3 is TGTGCCAGTAGTATTTTTCCCGGGGAGCTGTTTTTT. The chain carries TRBV19 and TRBJ2-2; D is undetermined. CDR3 length: 12 residues. Germline assignment: CDR1 LNHDA and CDR2 SQIVND (reference sequence). The V and J ends lost 3 bases and 6 bases respectively, with 5 bases between them. Using reference TRBV19 and TRBJ2-2 for the parts outside the CDR3, the full variable domain is DGGITQSPKYLFRKEGQNVTLSCEQNLNHDAMYWYRQDPGQGLRLIYYSQIVNDFQKGDIAEGYSVSREKKESFPLTVTSAQKNPTAFYLCASSIFPGELFFGEGSRLTVL.

V gene TRBV28 combines with J gene TRBJ2-3; perhaps TRBD1 as D (6 bases). Germline CDR1 MDHEN, CDR2 SYDVKM. The CDR3 is made up of 14 amino acids. Trimming stripped 5 bases from V and 4 bases from J, with 13 bases between. The CDR3 loop reads CASSLDSGADTQYF. CDR3 sequence (DNA): TGTGCCAGCAGTCTGGACAGTGGGGCAGATACGCAGTATTTT.

V is TRBV27 and J is TRBJ1-1; no definite D call. This CDR3 contains 15 residues. Germline V CDR1 and CDR2: MNHEY, SMNVEV (reference sequence). Trimming shortened V by 3 bases and J by 4 bases, and 15 bases separated the two germline ends. As DNA, the CDR3 is TGTGCCAGCAGTTTGGATAGGGCAGGAACCACTGAAGCTTTCTTT. Translation: CASSLDRAGTTEAFF.

The genes are TRBV4-1 and TRBJ2-7; D may be TRBD1 or TRBD2 (5 bases each). In germline, CDR1 is MGHRA, CDR2 YSYEKL. This CDR3 is built from 16 residues. V dropped 1 base and J dropped 2 bases, with 15 bases sitting between them. CDR3 DNA: TGCGCCAGCAGCCAAGGACAGACTATTACCCCCTACGAGCAGTACTTC. This gives the protein CASSQGQTITPYEQYF.

The chain couples TRBV11-3 to TRBJ2-1; D unresolved. V lost 4 bases, J lost 0 bases, and 13 bases lay in between. CDR1 is SGHNT and CDR2 is YENEEA in the germline V gene. The CDR3 loop spans 16 amino acids. The CDR3 protein is CASSSSRLYSYNEQFF. For the CDR3, the DNA is TGTGCCAGCAGCTCAAGCAGACTTTACTCCTACAATGAGCAGTTCTTC.

V and J are TRBV2 and TRBJ1-1, with D perhaps matching TRBD1 (5 bases). The CDR3 covers 14 residues. Germline loops: CDR1 SNHLY, CDR2 FYNNEI. Trimming took off 8 bases at V and 4 bases at J, with 17 bases between the two ends. The CDR3 coding sequence is TGTGCCAGCCGGTCGGGGCTCCCGGGCACTGAAGCTTTCTTT. Its protein is CASRSGLPGTEAFF.

This clone has just one count. This chain links TRBV18 with TRBJ2-7; TRBD2 might be the D (6 bases). The CDR3 has 12 amino acids. Germline CDR1 KGHSH, CDR2 LQKENI. Trimming removed 3 bases at V and 6 bases at J, with 9 bases between. CDR3: CASSPGGVEQYF. The CDR3 DNA follows: TGTGCCAGCTCACCCGGAGGGGTCGAGCAGTACTTC.

In its sample, this clone was seen once. This chain links TRBV15 with TRBJ1-2; 9 nucleotides match TRBD1. Germline trimming cut 3 bases from V and 6 bases from J; bases unmatched to any gene: 8. The CDR3 is made up of 15 amino acids. CDR1 is LNHNV, CDR2 YYDKDF, per germline (reference sequence). In DNA, the CDR3 is TGTGCCACCAGCAGCCGTCCCGGGACAGGGAATGGCTACACCTTC. It yields the protein CATSSRPGTGNGYTF.

The rearrangement joins TRBV6-1 to TRBJ2-7; perhaps D is TRBD1 or TRBD2 (5 bases each). The CDR3 runs to 13 residues. Germline V gene sequence: CDR1 MNHNS, CDR2 SASEGT. V gave up 6 bases and J gave up 2 bases, with 11 bases separating them. CDR3 bases: TGTGCCAGCAGCGACGGGGCCCCCTACGAGCAGTACTTC. The encoded protein is CASSDGAPYEQYF.